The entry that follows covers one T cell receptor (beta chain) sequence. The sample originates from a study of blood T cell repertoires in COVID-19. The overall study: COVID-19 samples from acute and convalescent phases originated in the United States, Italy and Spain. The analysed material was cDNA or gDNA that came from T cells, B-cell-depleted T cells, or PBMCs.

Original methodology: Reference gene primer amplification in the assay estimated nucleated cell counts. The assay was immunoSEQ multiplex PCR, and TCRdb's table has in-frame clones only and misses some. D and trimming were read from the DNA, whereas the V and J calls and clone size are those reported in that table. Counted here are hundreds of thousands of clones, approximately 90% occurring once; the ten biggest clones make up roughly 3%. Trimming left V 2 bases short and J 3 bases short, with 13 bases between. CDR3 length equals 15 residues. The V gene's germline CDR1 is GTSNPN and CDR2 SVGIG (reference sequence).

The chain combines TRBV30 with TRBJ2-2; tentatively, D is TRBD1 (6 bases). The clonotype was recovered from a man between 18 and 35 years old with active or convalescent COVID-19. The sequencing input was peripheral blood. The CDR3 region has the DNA TGTGCCTGGAGTCCAGGGGTTATCTACACCGGGGAGCTGTTTTTT. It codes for CAWSPGVIYTGELFF.